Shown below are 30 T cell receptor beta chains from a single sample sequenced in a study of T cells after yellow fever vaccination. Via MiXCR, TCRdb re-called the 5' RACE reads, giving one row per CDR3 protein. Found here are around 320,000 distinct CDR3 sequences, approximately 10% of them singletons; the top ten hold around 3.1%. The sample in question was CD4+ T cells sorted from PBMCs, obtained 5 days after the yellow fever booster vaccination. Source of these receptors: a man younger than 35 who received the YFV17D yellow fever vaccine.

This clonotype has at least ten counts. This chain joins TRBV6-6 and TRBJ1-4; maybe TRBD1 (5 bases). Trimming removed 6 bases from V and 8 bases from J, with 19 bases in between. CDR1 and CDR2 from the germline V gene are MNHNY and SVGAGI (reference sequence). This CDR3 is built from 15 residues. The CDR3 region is CASRGRDLGREKLFF. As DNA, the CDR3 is TGTGCCAGCAGGGGGAGGGACTTAGGCAGGGAAAAACTGTTTTTT.

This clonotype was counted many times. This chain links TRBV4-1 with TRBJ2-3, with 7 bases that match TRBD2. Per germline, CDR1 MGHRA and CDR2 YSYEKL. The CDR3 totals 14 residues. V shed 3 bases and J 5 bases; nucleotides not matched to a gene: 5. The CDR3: CASSQGGLGDTQYF. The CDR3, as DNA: TGCGCCAGCAGCCAGGGGGGGTTGGGAGATACGCAGTATTTT.

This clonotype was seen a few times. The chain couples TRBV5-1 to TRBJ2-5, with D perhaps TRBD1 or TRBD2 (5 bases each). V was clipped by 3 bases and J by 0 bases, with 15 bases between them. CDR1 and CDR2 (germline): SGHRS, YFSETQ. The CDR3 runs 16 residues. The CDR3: CASSSGFRGHQETQYF. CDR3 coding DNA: TGCGCCAGCAGCTCAGGCTTCCGGGGACACCAAGAGACCCAGTACTTC.

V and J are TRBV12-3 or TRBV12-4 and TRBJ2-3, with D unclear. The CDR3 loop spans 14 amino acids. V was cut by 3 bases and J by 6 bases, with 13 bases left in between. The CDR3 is CASSFVLVGDTQYF. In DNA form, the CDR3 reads TGTGCCAGCAGTTTTGTTCTCGTTGGGGATACGCAGTATTTT.

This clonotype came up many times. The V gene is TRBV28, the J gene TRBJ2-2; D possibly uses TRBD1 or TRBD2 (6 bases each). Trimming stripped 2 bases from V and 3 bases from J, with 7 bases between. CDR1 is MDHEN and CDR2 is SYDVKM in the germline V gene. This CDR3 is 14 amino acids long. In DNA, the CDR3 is TGTGCCAGCAGTTTAAGGGGGGACACCGGGGAGCTGTTTTTT. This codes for CASSLRGDTGELFF.

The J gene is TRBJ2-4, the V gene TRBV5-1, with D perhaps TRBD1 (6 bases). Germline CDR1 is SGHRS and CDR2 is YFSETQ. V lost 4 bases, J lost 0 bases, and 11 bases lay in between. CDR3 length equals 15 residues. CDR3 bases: TGCGCCAGCAGCCAGGACAGATTAGCCAAAAACATTCAGTACTTC. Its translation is CASSQDRLAKNIQYF.

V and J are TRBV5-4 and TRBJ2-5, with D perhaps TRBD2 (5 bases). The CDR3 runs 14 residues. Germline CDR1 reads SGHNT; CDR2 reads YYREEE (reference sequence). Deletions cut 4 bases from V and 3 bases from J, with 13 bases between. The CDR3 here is CASSRVGRKETQYF. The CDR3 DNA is TGTGCCAGCAGCAGAGTGGGGAGAAAAGAGACCCAGTACTTC.

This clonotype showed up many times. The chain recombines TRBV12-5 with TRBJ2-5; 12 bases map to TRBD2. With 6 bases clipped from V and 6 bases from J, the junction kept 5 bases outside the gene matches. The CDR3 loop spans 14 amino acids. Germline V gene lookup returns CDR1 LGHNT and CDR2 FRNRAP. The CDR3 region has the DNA TGTGCTAGTGGCCGAGGACTAGCGGGACAGACCCAGTACTTC. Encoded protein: CASGRGLAGQTQYF.

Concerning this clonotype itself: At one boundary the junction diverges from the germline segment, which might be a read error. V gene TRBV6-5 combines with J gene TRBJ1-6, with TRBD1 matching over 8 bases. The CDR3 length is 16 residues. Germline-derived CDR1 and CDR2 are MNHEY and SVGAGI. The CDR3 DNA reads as TGTGCCAGCAGCCACAGGGGGTCAAACTATAATTCAACCCTCCACTTT. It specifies CASSHRGSNYNSTLHF.

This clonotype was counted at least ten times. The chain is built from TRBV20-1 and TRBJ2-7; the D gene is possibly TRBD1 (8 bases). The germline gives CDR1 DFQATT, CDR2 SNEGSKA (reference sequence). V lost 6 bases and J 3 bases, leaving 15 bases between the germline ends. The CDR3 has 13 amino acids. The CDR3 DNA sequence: TGCAGTGCAAGCGGGACAGGAGTCTACGAGCAGTACTTC. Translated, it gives CSASGTGVYEQYF.

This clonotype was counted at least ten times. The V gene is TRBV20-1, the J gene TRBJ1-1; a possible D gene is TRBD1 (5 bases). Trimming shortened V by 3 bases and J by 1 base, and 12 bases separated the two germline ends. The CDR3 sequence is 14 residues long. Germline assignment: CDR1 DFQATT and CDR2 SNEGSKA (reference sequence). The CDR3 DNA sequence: TGCAGTGCTAGGTTGGGGGGAGGGAACACTGAAGCTTTCTTT. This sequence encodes CSARLGGGNTEAFF.

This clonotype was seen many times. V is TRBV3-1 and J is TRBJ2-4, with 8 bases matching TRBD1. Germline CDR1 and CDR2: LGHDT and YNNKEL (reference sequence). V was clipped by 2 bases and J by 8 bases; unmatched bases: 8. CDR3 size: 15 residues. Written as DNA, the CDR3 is TGTGCCAGCAGCCAACGGGCAGGGGGCGCAGACATTCAGTACTTC. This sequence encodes CASSQRAGGADIQYF.

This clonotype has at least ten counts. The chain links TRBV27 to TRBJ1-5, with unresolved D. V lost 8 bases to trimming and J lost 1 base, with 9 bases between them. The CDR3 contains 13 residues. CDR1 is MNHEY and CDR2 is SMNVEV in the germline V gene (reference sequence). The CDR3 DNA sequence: TGTGCCAGCTCACTGGTCAGCAATCAGCCCCAGCATTTT. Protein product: CASSLVSNQPQHF.

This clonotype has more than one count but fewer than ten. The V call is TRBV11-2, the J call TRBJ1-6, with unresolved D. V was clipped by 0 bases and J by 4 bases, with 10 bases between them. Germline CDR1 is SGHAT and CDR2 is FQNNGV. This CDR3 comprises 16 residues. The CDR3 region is CASSLDLWGYNSPLHF. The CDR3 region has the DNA TGTGCCAGCAGCTTAGATTTATGGGGATATAATTCACCCCTCCACTTT. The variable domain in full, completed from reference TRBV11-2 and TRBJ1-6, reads EAGVAQSPRYKIIEKRQSVAFWCNPISGHATLYWYQQILGQGPKLLIQFQNNGVVDDSQLPKDRFSAERLKGVDSTLKIQPAKLEDSAVYLCASSLDLWGYNSPLHFGNGTRLTVT.

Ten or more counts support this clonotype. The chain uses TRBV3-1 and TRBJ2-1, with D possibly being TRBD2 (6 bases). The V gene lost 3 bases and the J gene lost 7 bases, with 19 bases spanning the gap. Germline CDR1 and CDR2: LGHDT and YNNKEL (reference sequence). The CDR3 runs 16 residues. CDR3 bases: TGTGCCAGCAGCCAGACCCCTAGCGTACTTGGGAATGAGCAGTTCTTC. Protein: CASSQTPSVLGNEQFF.

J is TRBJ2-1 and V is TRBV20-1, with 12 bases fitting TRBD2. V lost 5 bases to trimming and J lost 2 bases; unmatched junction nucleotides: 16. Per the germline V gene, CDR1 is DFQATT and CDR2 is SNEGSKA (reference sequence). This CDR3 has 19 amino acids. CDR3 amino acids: CSALILAGGPKTAYNEQFF. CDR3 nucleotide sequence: TGCAGTGCTTTGATACTAGCGGGGGGCCCTAAAACCGCCTACAATGAGCAGTTCTTC.

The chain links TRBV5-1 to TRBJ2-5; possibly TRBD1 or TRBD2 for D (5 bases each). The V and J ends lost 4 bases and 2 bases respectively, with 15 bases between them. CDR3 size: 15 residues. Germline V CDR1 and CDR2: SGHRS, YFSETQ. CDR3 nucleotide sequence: TGCGCCAGCAGCGGGTACAGGTGGGGGCAAGAGACCCAGTACTTC. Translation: CASSGYRWGQETQYF.

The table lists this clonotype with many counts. CDR3 residues: CASSYRTGDLYNEQFF. The CDR3 DNA reads as TGTGCCAGCAGTTACCGGACAGGGGACCTCTACAATGAGCAGTTCTTC. The V call is TRBV6-2 or TRBV6-3, the J call TRBJ2-1; 9 nucleotides match TRBD1. CDR1 and CDR2 from the germline V gene are MNHEY and SVGEGT. After removal of 2 bases from V and 3 bases from J, the junction contained 5 bases not matched to a gene. The CDR3 runs 16 residues.

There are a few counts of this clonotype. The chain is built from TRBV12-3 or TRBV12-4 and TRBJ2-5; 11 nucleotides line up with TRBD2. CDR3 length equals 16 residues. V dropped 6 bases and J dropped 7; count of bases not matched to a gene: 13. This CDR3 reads CASSRGSGGAVGTQYF. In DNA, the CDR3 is TGTGCCAGCAGCCGGGGTAGCGGGGGGGCCGTTGGGACCCAGTACTTC.

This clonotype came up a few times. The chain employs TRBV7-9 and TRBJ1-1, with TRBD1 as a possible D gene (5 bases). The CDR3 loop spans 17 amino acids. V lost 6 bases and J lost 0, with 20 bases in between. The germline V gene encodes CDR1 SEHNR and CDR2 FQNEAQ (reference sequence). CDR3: CASSYGPGRRMNTEAFF. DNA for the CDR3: TGTGCCAGCAGTTATGGGCCGGGACGGCGCATGAACACTGAAGCTTTCTTT.

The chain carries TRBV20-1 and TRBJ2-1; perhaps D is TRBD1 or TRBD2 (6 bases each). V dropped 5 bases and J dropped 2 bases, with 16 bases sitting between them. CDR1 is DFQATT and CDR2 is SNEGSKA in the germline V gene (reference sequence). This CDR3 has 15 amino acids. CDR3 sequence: CSAASGGLAYNEQFF. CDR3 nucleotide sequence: TGCAGTGCTGCCTCCGGGGGCCTAGCCTACAATGAGCAGTTCTTC.

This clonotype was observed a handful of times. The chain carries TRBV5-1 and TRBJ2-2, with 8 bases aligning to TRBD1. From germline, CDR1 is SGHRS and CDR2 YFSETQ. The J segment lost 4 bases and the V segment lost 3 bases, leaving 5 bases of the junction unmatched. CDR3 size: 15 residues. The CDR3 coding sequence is TGCGCCAGCAGCTCGGACAGGGCTAGCACCGGGGAGCTGTTTTTT. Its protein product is CASSSDRASTGELFF.

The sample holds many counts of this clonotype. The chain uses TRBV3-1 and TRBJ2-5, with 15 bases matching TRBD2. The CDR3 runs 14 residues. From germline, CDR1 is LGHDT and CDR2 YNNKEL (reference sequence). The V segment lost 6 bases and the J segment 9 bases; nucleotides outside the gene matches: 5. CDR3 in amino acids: CASRGTSGGSSQYF. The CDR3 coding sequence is TGTGCCAGCAGGGGGACTAGCGGGGGGTCCTCCCAGTACTTC.

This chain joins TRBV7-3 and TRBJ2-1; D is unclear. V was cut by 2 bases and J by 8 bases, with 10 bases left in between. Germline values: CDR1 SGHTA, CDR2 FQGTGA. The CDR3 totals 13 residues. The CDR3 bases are TGTGCCAGCAGCTTACAATTTCGGGATGAGCAGTTCTTC. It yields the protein CASSLQFRDEQFF. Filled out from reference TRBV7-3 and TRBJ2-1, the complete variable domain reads GAGVSQTPSNKVTEKGKYVELRCDPISGHTALYWYRQSLGQGPEFLIYFQGTGAADDSGLPNDRFFAVRPEGSVSTLKIQRTERGDSAVYLCASSLQFRDEQFFGPGTRLTVL.

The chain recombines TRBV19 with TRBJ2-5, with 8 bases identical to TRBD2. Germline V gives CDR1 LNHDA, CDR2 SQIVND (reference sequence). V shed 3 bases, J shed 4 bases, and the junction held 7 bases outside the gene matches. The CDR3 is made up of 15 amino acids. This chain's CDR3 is CASSILSGGGETQYF. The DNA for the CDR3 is TGTGCCAGTAGTATTTTAAGCGGGGGAGGAGAGACCCAGTACTTC.

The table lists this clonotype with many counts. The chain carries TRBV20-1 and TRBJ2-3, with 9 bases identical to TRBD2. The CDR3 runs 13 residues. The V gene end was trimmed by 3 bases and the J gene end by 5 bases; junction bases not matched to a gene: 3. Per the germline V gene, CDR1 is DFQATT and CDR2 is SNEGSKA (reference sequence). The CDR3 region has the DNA TGCAGTGCTAGGGGCGGGGGGGAAGATACGCAGTATTTT. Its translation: CSARGGGEDTQYF.

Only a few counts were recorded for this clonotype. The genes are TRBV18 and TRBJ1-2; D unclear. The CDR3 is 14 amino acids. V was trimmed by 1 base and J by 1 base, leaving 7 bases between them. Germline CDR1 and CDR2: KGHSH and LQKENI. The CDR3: CASSPLGSNYGYTF. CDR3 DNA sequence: TGTGCCAGCTCACCACTTGGGAGTAACTATGGCTACACCTTC. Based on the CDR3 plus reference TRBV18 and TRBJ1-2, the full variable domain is NAGVMQNPRHLVRRRGQEARLRCSPMKGHSHVYWYRQLPEEGLKFMVYLQKENIIDESGMPKERFSAEFPKEGPSILRIQQVVRGDSAAYFCASSPLGSNYGYTFGSGTRLTVV.

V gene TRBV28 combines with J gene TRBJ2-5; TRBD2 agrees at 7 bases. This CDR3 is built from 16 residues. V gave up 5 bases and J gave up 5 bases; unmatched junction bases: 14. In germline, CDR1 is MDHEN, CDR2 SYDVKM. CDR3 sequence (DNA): TGTGCCAGCAGTGCTGCTAGCGGCCAACCCAAGGAGACCCAGTACTTC. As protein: CASSAASGQPKETQYF.

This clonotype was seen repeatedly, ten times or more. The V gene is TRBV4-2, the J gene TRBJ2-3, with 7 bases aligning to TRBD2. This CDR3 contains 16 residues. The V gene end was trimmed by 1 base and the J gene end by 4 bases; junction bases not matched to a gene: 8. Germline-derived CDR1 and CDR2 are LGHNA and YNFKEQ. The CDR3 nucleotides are TGTGCCAGCAGCCAAGCGGCTAGCGGTGTCGCAGATACGCAGTATTTT. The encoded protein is CASSQAASGVADTQYF.

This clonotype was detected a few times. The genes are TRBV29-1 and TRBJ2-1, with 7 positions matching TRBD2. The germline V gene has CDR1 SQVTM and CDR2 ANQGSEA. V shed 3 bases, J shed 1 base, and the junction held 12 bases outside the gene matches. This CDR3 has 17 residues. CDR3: CSVEVWGGKVSYNEQFF. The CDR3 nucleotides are TGCAGCGTTGAGGTATGGGGAGGGAAAGTGTCCTACAATGAGCAGTTCTTC.